Shown below are 29 T cell receptor beta chains from a single sample sequenced in a study of blood T cell repertoires in COVID-19. Some clones are missing from TCRdb's copy, which holds only in-frame ones; the method was immunoSEQ multiplex PCR. Of 90,000 to 150,000 clones in the sample, about 89% were seen once. Input material: peripheral blood. These receptors all stem from a human donor with acute or convalescent COVID-19. The donor label of this sample is uncertain.

The chain carries TRBV7-9 and TRBJ2-1, with 9 bases that match TRBD1. The CDR3 has 14 amino acids. V trimming: 5 bases; J trimming: 7 bases; junction bases outside the gene matches: 6. Germline CDR1 is SEHNR and CDR2 is FQNEAQ (reference sequence). The CDR3 region is CASSPRGTGNEQFF. The CDR3 DNA sequence: TGTGCCAGCAGCCCCCGGGGGACAGGGAATGAGCAGTTCTTC.

The rearrangement links TRBV4-1 to TRBJ2-2; 8 bases align to TRBD1. The CDR3 sequence is 16 residues long. Looked up from germline, CDR1 is MGHRA and CDR2 is YSYEKL. The J segment lost 2 bases and the V segment lost 3 bases, leaving 5 bases of the junction unmatched. Here the CDR3 DNA reads TGCGCCAGCAGCCAGGTCGGACAGGGTAACACCGGGGAGCTGTTTTTT. Protein: CASSQVGQGNTGELFF.

This clone has only one observation. The CDR3 region has the DNA TGTGCCAGCAGCTTACACGCGGGGAACACTGAAGCTTTCTTT. This translates into CASSLHAGNTEAFF. The rearrangement uses TRBV7-9 and TRBJ1-1; no clear D gene. The CDR3 length is 14 residues. The V gene's germline CDR1 is SEHNR and CDR2 FQNEAQ (reference sequence). Trimming pared 2 bases from V and 1 base from J, leaving 8 bases between.

V usage is TRBV15 and J usage is TRBJ2-3; perhaps TRBD1 as D (5 bases). V lost 2 bases, J lost 0 bases, and 9 bases lay in between. Germline V gene lookup returns CDR1 LNHNV and CDR2 YYDKDF (reference sequence). This CDR3 has 15 amino acids. The CDR3 nucleotides are TGTGCCACCAGCAGACATACAGGCAGCACAGATACGCAGTATTTT. This encodes CATSRHTGSTDTQYF.

This rearrangement joins TRBV4-2 to TRBJ1-2, with D possibly matching TRBD1 (5 bases). Trimming stripped 1 base from V and 8 bases from J, with 11 bases between. The CDR3 length is 13 residues. Per the germline V gene, CDR1 is LGHNA and CDR2 is YNFKEQ. CDR3 DNA sequence: TGTGCCAGCAGCCAAGCGCAGGGTGGCGGCTACACCTTC. Its translation: CASSQAQGGGYTF.

The chain combines TRBV5-1 with TRBJ1-2; 8 bases line up with TRBD1. CDR1 SGHRS and CDR2 YFSETQ come from the germline V gene. The CDR3 totals 17 residues. J lost 0 bases, V lost 0 bases, and 7 bases had no gene match. In DNA, the CDR3 is TGCGCCAGCAGCTTGGGAGGGACAGGAGGAGCTAACTATGGCTACACCTTC. Translation gives CASSLGGTGGANYGYTF.

This clone was seen a single time. V usage is TRBV6-2 or TRBV6-3 and J usage is TRBJ2-1; D unresolved. This CDR3 contains 15 residues. CDR1 MNHEY and CDR2 SVGEGT come from the germline V gene. The ends were cut back, 4 bases at V and 9 bases at J, with 19 bases in the middle. In DNA, the CDR3 is TGTGCCAGCAGTTCATCAATTTTCATTAACGGTGAGCAGTTCTTC. Translating gives CASSSSIFINGEQFF.

The V gene is TRBV28, the J gene TRBJ1-6; 7 nucleotides line up with TRBD1. With V trimmed by 3 bases and J by 8 bases, 25 bases remained unmatched. This CDR3 has 21 amino acids. From germline, CDR1 is MDHEN and CDR2 SYDVKM. In DNA form, the CDR3 reads TGTGCCAGCAGTTTTTTCTCCCGTAACACACACAAACAGGGGAGCTATTCACCCCTCCACTTT. Its translation: CASSFFSRNTHKQGSYSPLHF.

V and J are TRBV9 and TRBJ1-3; no clear D gene. The V gene lost 4 bases and the J gene lost 2 bases, with 16 bases spanning the gap. CDR1 SGDLS and CDR2 YYNGEE come from the germline V gene. The CDR3 loop spans 16 amino acids. The chain's CDR3 is CASSPRGGKTGNTIYF. The DNA for the CDR3 is TGTGCCAGCAGCCCCCGAGGAGGGAAAACTGGAAACACCATATATTTT.

The J gene is TRBJ1-5, the V gene TRBV28; 9 bases agree with TRBD1. V lost 6 bases to trimming and J lost 7 bases; unmatched junction nucleotides: 7. The CDR3 runs to 14 residues. The germline CDR1 and CDR2 sequences are MDHEN and SYDVKM. The CDR3 bases are TGTGCCAGCAGCCCTGGACAGGGGAGCCAGCCCCAGCATTTT. Residues: CASSPGQGSQPQHF.

The J gene is TRBJ1-5, the V gene TRBV5-1; D possibly corresponds to TRBD1 (5 bases). Per the germline V gene, CDR1 is SGHRS and CDR2 is YFSETQ. Between the trimmed V and J ends, which lost 2 bases and 4 bases, there was a span of 10 bases. The CDR3 is 14 amino acids. The CDR3 sequence: CASSFSAGNQPQHF. CDR3 sequence (DNA): TGCGCCAGCAGCTTCTCGGCAGGGAATCAGCCCCAGCATTTT.

The genes are TRBV27 and TRBJ2-1; 7 nucleotides line up with TRBD2. The J segment lost 5 bases and the V segment lost 3 bases, leaving 10 bases of the junction unmatched. This CDR3 spans 16 amino acids. CDR1 and CDR2 (germline): MNHEY, SMNVEV (reference sequence). The CDR3 loop reads CASSFTLAEVNNEQFF. CDR3 in DNA: TGTGCCAGCAGTTTTACCCTAGCGGAGGTGAACAATGAGCAGTTCTTC.

The chain uses TRBV12-3 or TRBV12-4 and TRBJ1-4; weak D call: TRBD1 (5 bases). The CDR3 spans 13 residues. Trimming left V 3 bases short and J 8 bases short, with 10 bases between. The CDR3 sequence: CASSFLQGEKLFF. CDR3 DNA: TGTGCCAGCAGTTTTCTCCAGGGCGAAAAACTGTTTTTT.

This clone was counted a few times. The chain links TRBV15 to TRBJ2-3, with TRBD2 as a possible D gene (5 bases). Between the trimmed V and J ends, which lost 9 bases and 1 base, there was a span of 11 bases. Germline-derived CDR1 and CDR2 are LNHNV and YYDKDF (reference sequence). CDR3 size: 13 residues. The CDR3 reads CATLGLGTDTQYF. The CDR3 DNA reads as TGTGCCACACTAGGACTTGGCACAGATACGCAGTATTTT.

The chain couples TRBV11-1 to TRBJ1-3; no clear D gene. Germline V lookup: CDR1 SGHAT, CDR2 FQDESV (reference sequence). Trimming took off 5 bases at V and 1 base at J, with 3 bases between the two ends. The CDR3 sequence is 12 residues long. The CDR3 DNA is TGTGCCAGCAGCCCGTCTGGAAACACCATATATTTT. This translates into CASSPSGNTIYF. Full variable domain (remainder filled in from reference TRBV11-1 and TRBJ1-3): EAEVAQSPRYKITEKSQAVAFWCDPISGHATLYWYRQILGQGPELLVQFQDESVVDDSQLPKDRFSAERLKGVDSTLKIQPAELGDSAMYLCASSPSGNTIYFGEGSWLTVV.

The chain is built from TRBV2 and TRBJ1-1, with D uncertain. This CDR3 contains 13 residues. With 6 bases removed from V and 0 bases from J, the gap between germline ends came to 8 bases. In germline, CDR1 is SNHLY, CDR2 FYNNEI. CDR3 protein: CASRAQVNTEAFF. Written as DNA, the CDR3 is TGTGCCAGCAGGGCCCAGGTGAACACTGAAGCTTTCTTT.

The chain couples TRBV14 to TRBJ1-4; no firm D call. Germline values: CDR1 SGHDN, CDR2 FVKESK. V was trimmed by 3 bases and J by 0 bases, leaving 11 bases between them. The CDR3 is made up of 16 amino acids. The CDR3 bases are TGTGCCAGCAGCCACAGGACGGGAGCAACTAATGAAAAACTGTTTTTT. It specifies CASSHRTGATNEKLFF.

The chain couples TRBV5-5 to TRBJ1-6, with 7 bases matching TRBD1. This CDR3 spans 16 amino acids. After removal of 4 bases from V and 4 bases from J, the junction contained 8 bases not matched to a gene. Germline assignment: CDR1 SGHKS and CDR2 YYEKEE (reference sequence). For the CDR3, the DNA is TGTGCCAGCAGCGTAAGACCGGGACAGTATAATTCACCCCTCCACTTT. Translated, it gives CASSVRPGQYNSPLHF. The variable domain in full, with the rest retrieved from reference TRBV5-5 and TRBJ1-6, is DAGVTQSPTHLIKTRGQQVTLRCSPISGHKSVSWYQQVLGQGPQFIFQYYEKEERGRGNFPDRFSARQFPNYSSELNVNALLLGDSALYLCASSVRPGQYNSPLHFGNGTRLTVT.

The rearrangement joins TRBV5-5 to TRBJ1-2, with 9 bases aligning to TRBD1. The CDR3 contains 13 residues. Germline loops: CDR1 SGHKS, CDR2 YYEKEE (reference sequence). With V trimmed by 4 bases and J by 8 bases, 6 bases remained unmatched. The CDR3 coding sequence is TGTGCCAGCAGCACTACAGGGGGCGAAGGCTACACCTTC. This sequence encodes CASSTTGGEGYTF.

This clone was recorded only once. The rearrangement links TRBV28 to TRBJ1-4, with TRBD1 as a possible D gene (6 bases). Trimming removed 3 bases at V and 8 bases at J, with 28 bases between. Germline V lookup: CDR1 MDHEN, CDR2 SYDVKM. The CDR3 contains 19 residues. The chain's CDR3 is CASSLSAIMNREEGEKLFF. The CDR3 DNA reads as TGTGCCAGCAGTTTGAGCGCAATCATGAACAGGGAAGAGGGGGAAAAACTGTTTTTT. Using reference TRBV28 and TRBJ1-4 for the parts outside the CDR3, the full variable domain is DVKVTQSSRYLVKRTGEKVFLECVQDMDHENMFWYRQDPGLGLRLIYFSYDVKMKEKGDIPEGYSVSREKKERFSLILESASTNQTSMYLCASSLSAIMNREEGEKLFFGSGTQLSVL.

This clone was detected a few times. The V and J genes are TRBV5-1 and TRBJ2-7; D unclear. V dropped 2 bases and J dropped 5 bases, with 14 bases sitting between them. The CDR3 length is 14 residues. CDR1 and CDR2 (germline): SGHRS, YFSETQ. CDR3 sequence (DNA): TGCGCCAGCAGCTTTGTTGGAGTCGAGAACGAGCAGTACTTC. It codes for CASSFVGVENEQYF.

The V call is TRBV4-1, the J call TRBJ1-1; a possible D gene is TRBD1 (6 bases). There are 15 residues in the CDR3. V was cut by 2 bases and J by 0 bases, with 10 bases left in between. CDR1 is MGHRA and CDR2 is YSYEKL in the germline V gene. CDR3 sequence: CASSQRGFMNTEAFF. The DNA of the CDR3 is TGCGCCAGCAGCCAAAGGGGGTTCATGAACACTGAAGCTTTCTTT.

This clone was counted a single time. The chain has TRBV9 and TRBJ1-5; TRBD1 matches at 12 bases. The CDR3 spans 16 residues. Losses at the gene ends were 3 bases for V and 9 bases for J; bases not matched to a gene: 10. Germline CDR1 and CDR2: SGDLS and YYNGEE. CDR3 bases: TGTGCCAGCAGCGAACGGGACAGGGGGCGTGCGGGGCCCCAGCATTTT. Translation: CASSERDRGRAGPQHF.

The V gene is TRBV6-5, the J gene TRBJ1-1; D gene ambiguous. The CDR3 is 13 residues long. Germline CDR1 is MNHEY and CDR2 is SVGAGI. V lost 5 bases and J lost 0, with 7 bases in between. The CDR3 loop reads CASSPTVNTEAFF. Here the CDR3 DNA reads TGTGCCAGCAGTCCCACAGTGAACACTGAAGCTTTCTTT.

V and J are TRBV5-1 and TRBJ2-7; D is unclear. This CDR3 is 15 amino acids long. Germline lookup yields CDR1 SGHRS and CDR2 YFSETQ. Trimming cost V 0 bases and J 3 bases, with 13 bases left between them. In nucleotides, the CDR3 is TGCGCCAGCAGCTTGGGCGCATTCGCCGGCTACGAGCAGTACTTC. Translated: CASSLGAFAGYEQYF.

V gene TRBV28 combines with J gene TRBJ2-3; D is possibly TRBD2 (6 bases). Germline assignment: CDR1 MDHEN and CDR2 SYDVKM. This CDR3 region has 15 residues. Trimming took 8 bases from V and 5 from J, leaving 20 bases between them. The DNA for the CDR3 is TGTGCCAGCTCAGATTCAGGGAGGTGGCTAGATACGCAGTATTTT. Translating it yields CASSDSGRWLDTQYF.

The J gene is TRBJ2-1, the V gene TRBV18; D ambiguous. V was shortened by 3 bases and J by 5 bases, with 8 bases between the two germline ends. The CDR3 is 13 amino acids. The germline V gene has CDR1 KGHSH and CDR2 LQKENI. The CDR3 sequence: CASSPQADNEQFF. In nucleotides, the CDR3 is TGTGCCAGCTCACCCCAGGCCGACAATGAGCAGTTCTTC.

The chain links TRBV19 to TRBJ2-5; unclear D gene. CDR1 and CDR2 (germline): LNHDA, SQIVND (reference sequence). Trimming stripped 3 bases from V and 5 bases from J, with 7 bases between. The length of the CDR3 is 12 residues. As DNA, the CDR3 is TGTGCCAGTAGTATCAGTTCTGAGACCCAGTACTTC. Encoded protein: CASSISSETQYF.

The chain links TRBV4-2 to TRBJ2-1; D call uncertain. Trimming took off 3 bases at V and 10 bases at J, with 16 bases between the two ends. This CDR3 contains 14 residues. Germline lookup yields CDR1 LGHNA and CDR2 YNFKEQ. The CDR3: CASSQVAGAREQFF. Written as DNA, the CDR3 is TGTGCCAGCAGCCAGGTGGCCGGAGCCCGCGAGCAGTTCTTC.